The present entry profiles one T cell receptor (beta chain) with its context. The V gene's germline CDR1 is SGHRS and CDR2 YFSETQ. The length of the CDR3 is 19 residues. The V and J ends lost 3 bases and 0 bases, in that order; junction bases with no gene match: 9. The data originate from a study of blood T cell repertoires in COVID-19. Study-level information: Donors in the United States, Italy and Spain gave samples during acute or convalescent COVID-19. T cells, B-cell-depleted T cells, or PBMCs provided the cDNA or gDNA that served as material.

Original analysis: Cell counts per sample came from amplifying reference gene primers. Method: immunoSEQ multiplex PCR; TCRdb's copy keeps in-frame clones and lacks some. V and J calls and clone size are those listed in that table; D and trimming were worked out from the DNA. Altogether 130,000 or so clones are present, approximately 85% being singletons, with the ten largest covering 4.3%. Sequenced input: peripheral blood. The chain employs TRBV5-1 and TRBJ2-3; TRBD2 aligns across 14 bases. This clonotype originated in a human donor in a cohort sampled during active COVID-19. CDR3 amino acids: CASSSGLAGGWDSTDTQYF. The CDR3 DNA is TGCGCCAGCAGCTCTGGACTAGCGGGAGGTTGGGATAGCACAGATACGCAGTATTTT. The full variable domain, in which reference TRBV5-1 and TRBJ2-3 provide the parts outside the CDR3, is KAGVTQTPRYLIKTRGQQVTLSCSPISGHRSVSWYQQTPGQGLQFLFEYFSETQRNKGNFPGRFSGRQFSNSRSEMNVSTLELGDSALYLCASSSGLAGGWDSTDTQYFGPGTRLTVL.